These T cell receptor beta chains were read from a single sample in a study of immune characteristics of hereditary and idiopathic chronic pancreatitis. Assay used: immunoSEQ multiplex PCR; TCRdb lists only in-frame clones, some missing. Of over 1,500 clones in the sample, 74% were seen once. Sequenced sample: pancreas tissue with hereditary chronic pancreatitis. All receptors derive from a human donor with chronic pancreatitis. The CDR3 runs from the conserved cysteine through the conserved F or W. D genes are given only for firm matches. Clone size is given for some rows only: seen once, a few or many times, or a class if the clone is expanded.

j_call: TRBJ1-5
v_call: TRBV27
d_call: TRBD1
clone_size: few
cdr3_aa: CASTTGGAHQPQHF
cdr3_nt: TGTGCCAGCACGACAGGGGGCGCACATCAGCCCCAGCATTTT

j_call: TRBJ2-3
v_call: TRBV5-4
d_call: NA
clone_size: NA
cdr3_aa: CASSGLEGTDTQYF
cdr3_nt: TGTGCCAGCAGCGGGCTAGAGGGCACAGATACGCAGTATTTT

j_call: TRBJ2-1
v_call: TRBV29-1
d_call: TRBD2
clone_size: NA
cdr3_aa: CSVEDPGLAGRGNEQFF
cdr3_nt: TGCAGCGTTGAAGATCCTGGACTAGCGGGCCGGGGGAATGAGCAGTTCTTC

j_call: TRBJ1-2
v_call: TRBV5-4
d_call: NA
clone_size: NA
cdr3_aa: CASSLPVGEGYTF
cdr3_nt: TGTGCCAGCAGCTTGCCCGTCGGGGAAGGCTACACCTTC

j_call: TRBJ2-7
v_call: TRBV18
d_call: NA
clone_size: few
cdr3_aa: CASSPPDQPYEQYF
cdr3_nt: TGTGCCAGCTCACCCCCAGATCAGCCCTACGAGCAGTACTTC

j_call: TRBJ2-5
v_call: TRBV28
d_call: NA
clone_size: NA
cdr3_aa: CASNERGYLTQYF
cdr3_nt: TGTGCCAGTAATGAGAGGGGGTATCTAACCCAGTACTTC

j_call: TRBJ2-1
v_call: TRBV7-9
d_call: TRBD2
clone_size: NA
cdr3_aa: CASSAPTSGRRDEQFF
cdr3_nt: TGTGCCAGCAGCGCCCCCACTAGCGGGAGAAGAGATGAGCAGTTCTTC

j_call: TRBJ2-7
v_call: TRBV6-6
d_call: NA
clone_size: NA
cdr3_aa: CASSRTLDSPYEQYF
cdr3_nt: TGTGCCAGCAGCCGCACCCTGGACTCACCTTACGAGCAGTACTTC

j_call: TRBJ1-2
v_call: TRBV6-6
d_call: TRBD1
clone_size: NA
cdr3_aa: CASRVFPGTEPYGYTF
cdr3_nt: TGTGCCAGCAGGGTGTTCCCCGGGACAGAGCCTTATGGCTACACCTTC

j_call: TRBJ2-7
v_call: TRBV29-1
d_call: TRBD2
clone_size: NA
cdr3_aa: CSVQREASYEQYF
cdr3_nt: TGCAGCGTCCAGCGGGAGGCTTCCTACGAGCAGTACTTC

j_call: TRBJ2-1
v_call: TRBV28
d_call: NA
clone_size: NA
cdr3_aa: CASSLGPRNEQFF
cdr3_nt: TGTGCCAGCAGCCTTGGCCCCAGGAATGAGCAGTTCTTC

j_call: TRBJ1-5
v_call: TRBV6-5
d_call: NA
clone_size: NA
cdr3_aa: CASEGNQPQHF
cdr3_nt: TGTGCCAGCGAGGGTAATCAGCCCCAGCATTTT

j_call: TRBJ2-7
v_call: TRBV27
d_call: TRBD2
clone_size: NA
cdr3_aa: CASSLSPSGYEQYF
cdr3_nt: TGTGCCAGCAGTTTATCGCCTAGCGGATACGAGCAGTACTTC

j_call: TRBJ2-7
v_call: TRBV27
d_call: NA
clone_size: NA
cdr3_aa: CASSFAFIGEQYF
cdr3_nt: TGTGCCAGCAGTTTCGCTTTCATCGGCGAGCAGTACTTC

j_call: TRBJ1-5
v_call: TRBV6-2/TRBV6-3
d_call: TRBD1
clone_size: NA
cdr3_aa: CASSAGQGAFQPQHF
cdr3_nt: TGTGCCAGCAGTGCGGGACAGGGGGCTTTTCAGCCCCAGCATTTT

j_call: TRBJ2-5
v_call: TRBV28
d_call: NA
clone_size: NA
cdr3_aa: CASSPQGEGGGETQYF
cdr3_nt: TGTGCCAGCAGTCCTCAGGGAGAAGGAGGTGGAGAGACCCAGTACTTC

j_call: TRBJ2-1
v_call: TRBV28
d_call: NA
clone_size: NA
cdr3_aa: CASRTHRGGSYNEQFF
cdr3_nt: TGTGCCAGCAGAACCCACAGGGGGGGCTCCTACAATGAGCAGTTCTTC

j_call: TRBJ2-1
v_call: TRBV1
d_call: NA
clone_size: NA
cdr3_aa: CTSSRGRAYNEQFF
cdr3_nt: TGCACCAGCAGCCGCGGGAGAGCCTACAATGAGCAGTTCTTC

j_call: TRBJ2-1
v_call: TRBV5-1
d_call: TRBD2
clone_size: NA
cdr3_aa: CASSLGHLGLAEGEQFF
cdr3_nt: TGCGCCAGCAGCTTGGGGCACCTGGGACTAGCGGAGGGGGAGCAGTTCTTC

j_call: TRBJ2-7
v_call: TRBV7-9
d_call: NA
clone_size: NA
cdr3_aa: CASSLIPDGADEQYF
cdr3_nt: TGTGCCAGCAGCTTAATTCCCGACGGAGCGGACGAGCAGTACTTC

j_call: TRBJ1-2
v_call: TRBV5-4
d_call: TRBD1
clone_size: few
cdr3_aa: CASSLSGTDYGYTF
cdr3_nt: TGTGCCAGCAGCTTGAGCGGGACAGACTATGGCTACACCTTC

j_call: TRBJ2-1
v_call: TRBV19
d_call: NA
clone_size: few
cdr3_aa: CASSISDSGPNEQFF
cdr3_nt: TGTGCCAGTAGTATCTCCGATAGCGGTCCCAATGAGCAGTTCTTC

j_call: TRBJ2-7
v_call: TRBV28
d_call: NA
clone_size: NA
cdr3_aa: CASSLSSSYEQYF
cdr3_nt: TGTGCCAGCAGTTTATCCAGTTCCTACGAGCAGTACTTC

j_call: TRBJ1-5
v_call: TRBV5-6
d_call: NA
clone_size: NA
cdr3_aa: CASSLRGKPYQPQHF
cdr3_nt: TGTGCCAGCAGCTTGCGGGGGAAACCTTATCAGCCCCAGCATTTT

j_call: TRBJ2-5
v_call: TRBV5-4
d_call: TRBD1
clone_size: NA
cdr3_aa: CASSPGQGAWETQYF
cdr3_nt: TGTGCCAGCAGCCCAGGACAGGGGGCTTGGGAGACCCAGTACTTC

j_call: TRBJ2-7
v_call: TRBV29-1
d_call: NA
clone_size: NA
cdr3_aa: CSVGGISHEQYF
cdr3_nt: TGCAGCGTCGGAGGGATCTCCCACGAGCAGTACTTC

j_call: TRBJ2-5
v_call: TRBV7-2
d_call: TRBD1
clone_size: NA
cdr3_aa: CASSPRPGQDQKETQYF
cdr3_nt: TGTGCCAGCAGCCCCCGGCCGGGACAGGACCAAAAAGAGACCCAGTACTTC

j_call: TRBJ2-1
v_call: TRBV6-4
d_call: NA
clone_size: NA
cdr3_aa: CASSEGREYNEQFF
cdr3_nt: TGTGCCAGCAGTGAAGGGCGGGAATACAATGAGCAGTTCTTC

j_call: TRBJ2-7
v_call: TRBV18
d_call: TRBD1
clone_size: large
cdr3_aa: CASSPPDRPYEQYF
cdr3_nt: TGTGCCAGCTCACCACCGGACAGGCCCTACGAGCAGTACTTC

j_call: TRBJ1-1
v_call: TRBV7-9
d_call: TRBD1
clone_size: few
cdr3_aa: CASSLGTGGDTEAFF
cdr3_nt: TGTGCCAGCAGCTTAGGGACAGGGGGGGACACTGAAGCTTTCTTT

j_call: TRBJ2-1
v_call: TRBV3-1/TRBV3-2
d_call: NA
clone_size: once
cdr3_aa: CASKPGGGTGNEQFF
cdr3_nt: TGTGCCAGCAAACCTGGTGGGGGAACAGGGAATGAGCAGTTCTTC

j_call: TRBJ1-6
v_call: TRBV19
d_call: TRBD1
clone_size: NA
cdr3_aa: CASSQNGQGATSPLHF
cdr3_nt: TGTGCCAGTAGTCAGAACGGACAGGGGGCTACTTCACCCCTCCACTTT

j_call: TRBJ2-2
v_call: TRBV6-5
d_call: TRBD2
clone_size: NA
cdr3_aa: CASGLAGETGELFF
cdr3_nt: TGTGCCAGCGGGCTAGCGGGAGAAACCGGGGAGCTGTTTTTT

j_call: TRBJ2-7
v_call: TRBV2
d_call: NA
clone_size: NA
cdr3_aa: CASSTLIAHEQYF
cdr3_nt: TGTGCCAGCAGTACCTTAATAGCTCACGAGCAGTACTTC

j_call: TRBJ2-3
v_call: TRBV19
d_call: NA
clone_size: NA
cdr3_aa: CASSIVPGTWSTGATQYF
cdr3_nt: TGTGCCAGTAGTATAGTCCCCGGGACATGGTCCACGGGAGCGACGCAGTATTTT

j_call: TRBJ2-7
v_call: TRBV7-9
d_call: TRBD2
clone_size: NA
cdr3_aa: CASSLGAGEYEQYF
cdr3_nt: TGTGCCAGCAGCTTAGGGGCGGGAGAGTACGAGCAGTACTTC

j_call: TRBJ2-3
v_call: TRBV7-2
d_call: NA
clone_size: few
cdr3_aa: CASGGGGDATDTQYF
cdr3_nt: TGTGCCAGCGGGGGAGGGGGTGATGCCACAGATACGCAGTATTTT

j_call: TRBJ2-7
v_call: TRBV27
d_call: TRBD2
clone_size: NA
cdr3_aa: CASSLRGTSGSWPLEQYF
cdr3_nt: TGTGCCAGCAGTTTGAGGGGGACTAGCGGGAGTTGGCCTCTCGAGCAGTACTTC

j_call: TRBJ2-3
v_call: TRBV6-4
d_call: NA
clone_size: NA
cdr3_aa: CASSDSESDTQYF
cdr3_nt: TGTGCCAGCAGTGACTCTGAGTCAGATACGCAGTATTTT

j_call: TRBJ1-4
v_call: TRBV6-5
d_call: NA
clone_size: NA
cdr3_aa: CASSPGAQGLKLFF
cdr3_nt: TGTGCCAGCAGTCCAGGGGCCCAGGGGCTAAAACTGTTTTTT

j_call: TRBJ2-7
v_call: TRBV4-1
d_call: TRBD1
clone_size: once
cdr3_aa: CASSSSGTGIHEQYF
cdr3_nt: TGCGCCAGCAGCTCGTCCGGGACAGGGATTCACGAGCAGTACTTC